Presented here are 14 T cell receptor beta chains from one specimen sequenced in a study of long-term antiretroviral therapy in people with HIV. Survey level was the resolution at which the v3.0 immunoSEQ assay ran. Clones were read by immunoSEQ multiplex PCR, and TCRdb kept only the in-frame ones, dropping some. This table has tens of thousands of clones, 83% appearing once. Specimen: unsorted PBMCs, collected 0.4 years before starting antiretroviral therapy. Every receptor here comes from a man between 18 and 29 years old with HIV.

J is TRBJ2-3 and V is TRBV4-3; the match to TRBD2 covers 7 bases. The J segment lost 2 bases and the V segment lost 8 bases, leaving 7 bases of the junction unmatched. Per the germline V gene, CDR1 is LGHNA and CDR2 is YSLEER. The CDR3 loop spans 14 amino acids. CDR3 sequence reads: CASGLADNTDTQYF. CDR3 sequence (DNA): TGCGCCAGCGGCCTAGCGGACAACACAGATACGCAGTATTTT.

This clone was counted a few times. The rearrangement joins TRBV7-9 to TRBJ1-2; 10 bases align to TRBD1. J was trimmed by 7 bases and V by 4 bases; bases with no gene match: 3. Germline assignment: CDR1 SEHNR and CDR2 FQNEAQ (reference sequence). This CDR3 comprises 13 residues. The CDR3 sequence is CASSWTGGTGYTF. CDR3 DNA: TGTGCCAGCAGCTGGACAGGGGGAACTGGCTACACCTTC.

The table lists this clone with a few counts. V and J are TRBV7-9 and TRBJ1-2, with D perhaps TRBD1 (5 bases). Deletions cut 3 bases from V and 7 bases from J, with 18 bases between. Germline V gives CDR1 SEHNR, CDR2 FQNEAQ (reference sequence). This CDR3 comprises 15 residues. The CDR3 DNA follows: TGTGCCAGCAGCTTTACTGCAGGGATGGATAGTGGCTACACCTTC. Its translation is CASSFTAGMDSGYTF.

The rearrangement uses TRBV2 and TRBJ2-7; D ambiguous. Germline CDR1 SNHLY, CDR2 FYNNEI. The CDR3 is 12 amino acids. The V gene lost 4 bases and the J gene lost 4 bases, with 8 bases spanning the gap. The CDR3 coding sequence is TGTGCCAGCAGTGGGCGTCTATACGAGCAGTACTTC. Its protein is CASSGRLYEQYF.

The rearrangement uses TRBV10-3 and TRBJ1-1; 7 bases are a match to TRBD1. Germline assignment: CDR1 ENHRY and CDR2 SYGVKD. CDR3 length: 13 residues. With 6 bases clipped from V and 0 bases from J, the junction kept 1 base outside the gene matches. CDR3 DNA sequence: TGTGCCATCAGAGGGGGCCTGAACACTGAAGCTTTCTTT. It yields the protein CAIRGGLNTEAFF.

This clone appeared once. This chain links TRBV7-9 with TRBJ1-3; weak D call: TRBD1 (6 bases). The CDR3 contains 16 residues. The germline gives CDR1 SEHNR, CDR2 FQNEAQ (reference sequence). The V and J ends lost 3 bases and 2 bases respectively, with 14 bases between them. The CDR3 loop reads CASSFQGAGAGNTIYF. DNA of the CDR3: TGTGCCAGCAGCTTTCAAGGGGCAGGGGCTGGAAACACCATATATTTT. Supplemented by reference TRBV7-9 and TRBJ1-3, the full variable domain reads DTGVSQNPRHKITKRGQNVTFRCDPISEHNRLYWYRQTLGQGPEFLTYFQNEAQLEKSRLLSDRFSAERPKGSFSTLEIQRTEQGDSAMYLCASSFQGAGAGNTIYFGEGSWLTVV.

The gene calls are TRBV2 and TRBJ2-7; D remains ambiguous. This CDR3 region has 13 residues. Germline CDR1 is SNHLY and CDR2 is FYNNEI. V dropped 8 bases and J dropped 1 base, with 12 bases sitting between them. In DNA form, the CDR3 reads TGTGCCAGCCTAGTAGTTCCGTCCTACGAGCAGTACTTC. Its translation is CASLVVPSYEQYF.

The chain joins TRBV19 to TRBJ1-1, with D perhaps TRBD1 (5 bases). CDR1 LNHDA and CDR2 SQIVND come from the germline V gene (reference sequence). The CDR3 is 13 residues long. Trimming stripped 5 bases from V and 5 bases from J, with 12 bases between. The CDR3 bases are TGTGCCAGTAGTCGACAGTTGAGGACTGAAGCTTTCTTT. This gives the protein CASSRQLRTEAFF.

This clone was recorded once. The genes are TRBV2 and TRBJ2-3; no definite D call. The CDR3 consists of 11 residues. Trimming left V 4 bases short and J 2 bases short, with 1 base between. The germline V gene has CDR1 SNHLY and CDR2 FYNNEI. The CDR3 DNA reads as TGTGCCAGCAGTGTCACAGATACGCAGTATTTT. Translation: CASSVTDTQYF.

J is TRBJ2-7 and V is TRBV5-1; 8 nucleotides match TRBD2. Germline CDR1 reads SGHRS; CDR2 reads YFSETQ. The V and J ends lost 4 bases and 2 bases, in that order; junction bases with no gene match: 5. The CDR3 has 14 amino acids. CDR3 bases: TGCGCCAGCAGCAAACTAGCGGTCGCCTACGAGCAGTACTTC. It is translated as CASSKLAVAYEQYF.

The chain employs TRBV9 and TRBJ2-2, with D maybe TRBD2 (5 bases). Germline CDR1 is SGDLS and CDR2 is YYNGEE. The V end was cut by 0 bases, the J end by 6 bases, with 9 bases between. The CDR3 is 14 residues long. The CDR3 coding sequence is TGTGCCAGCAGCGTAGATAGCGCCCCCGGGGAGCTGTTTTTT. Encoded protein: CASSVDSAPGELFF.

J is TRBJ1-2 and V is TRBV29-1, with no clear D. Trimming pared 8 bases from V and 2 bases from J, leaving 12 bases between. The length of the CDR3 is 12 residues. CDR1 and CDR2 from the germline V gene are SQVTM and ANQGSEA. The CDR3 sequence is CSQMTANYGYTF. CDR3 bases: TGCAGCCAAATGACGGCCAACTATGGCTACACCTTC. Variable domain in full (rest from reference TRBV29-1 and TRBJ1-2): SAVISQKPSRDICQRGTSLTIQCQVDSQVTMMFWYRQQPGQSLTLIATANQGSEATYESGFVIDKFPISRPNLTFSTLTVSNMSPEDSSIYLCSQMTANYGYTFGSGTRLTVV.

In this sample, this clone turned up a few times. This chain joins TRBV7-2 and TRBJ2-2; weak D call: TRBD1 (5 bases). Germline values: CDR1 SGHTA, CDR2 FQGNSA. This CDR3 comprises 14 residues. Trimming removed 5 bases from V and 8 bases from J, with 15 bases in between. The CDR3 here is CASSGRVLGGELFF. CDR3 DNA sequence: TGTGCCAGCAGCGGCAGGGTCCTGGGGGGGGAGCTGTTTTTT. Full variable domain (rest looked up from reference TRBV7-2 and TRBJ2-2): GAGVSQSPSNKVTEKGKDVELRCDPISGHTALYWYRQSLGQGLEFLIYFQGNSAPDKSGLPSDRFSAERTGGSVSTLTIQRTQQEDSAVYLCASSGRVLGGELFFGEGSRLTVL.

The rearrangement links TRBV30 to TRBJ1-2; D call uncertain. Deletions cut 5 bases from V and 8 bases from J, with 18 bases between. CDR3 length equals 13 residues. Germline-derived CDR1 and CDR2 are GTSNPN and SVGIG (reference sequence). The CDR3 sequence: CAWGSTPGGGYTF. As DNA, the CDR3 is TGTGCCTGGGGGTCGACACCCGGAGGGGGCTACACCTTC. Looking up the rest from reference TRBV30 and TRBJ1-2 gives the full variable domain: SQTIHQWPATLVQPVGSPLSLECTVEGTSNPNLYWYRQAAGRGLQLLFYSVGIGQISSEVPQNLSASRPQDRQFILSSKKLLLSDSGFYLCAWGSTPGGGYTFGSGTRLTVV.